These T cell receptor beta chains were read from a single sample in a study of T-cell reconstitution after alpha-beta-depleted transplantation in children. Via MiXCR, TCRdb re-called the PCR reads, giving one row per CDR3 protein. Seen here are 150,000 to 250,000 distinct CDR3 sequences, 5% to 6.5% observed once, and the top ten hold 4.5%. The source was PBMCs, collected before TCRalphabeta/CD19-depleted stem cell transplant. The receptors were sampled from a girl under three years old with combined immunodeficiency, due to receive a stem cell transplant. Both conserved end residues are part of each CDR3. A D gene is named only where the DNA matches it firmly. The size entry gives once, few, many, or a class for an expanded clone.

TGTGCCAGCAGGTGGACAGCTCAAGAGACCCAGTACTTC,CASRWTAQETQYF,TRBV5-8,TRBJ2-5,NA,many
TGTGCCTGGACCGCGGGGGGCGTAAGCACAGATACGCAGTATTTT,CAWTAGGVSTDTQYF,TRBV30,TRBJ2-3,TRBD2,few
TGCGCCAGCCAGCGGATGACTAGCGGGGACTACGAGCAGTACTTC,CASQRMTSGDYEQYF,TRBV5-1,TRBJ2-7,TRBD2,few
TGTGCCAGCAGTTCCCCCATACGGGGTGGCTACACCTTC,CASSSPIRGGYTF,TRBV28,TRBJ1-2,NA,many
TGTGCCAGCAGCCAGGGTATACATGGCTACACCTTC,CASSQGIHGYTF,TRBV12-3/TRBV12-4,TRBJ1-2,NA,many
TGTGCCATCAGCTTGAGGAGGGGGCTTTACTCCTACGAGCAGTACTTC,CAISLRRGLYSYEQYF,TRBV10-3,TRBJ2-7,NA,many
TGCAGTGCTAGACCCCCCAGACTAGCGGTTGGCGGGGAGCTGTTTTTT,CSARPPRLAVGGELFF,TRBV20-1,TRBJ2-2,TRBD2,many
TGTGCCAGCAGCTTAGCGGCCGGGGCCAGGGAGACCCAGTACTTC,CASSLAAGARETQYF,TRBV7-8,TRBJ2-5,NA,many
TGTGCCAGCACCTCGCGGGACAGGGGCTACGAGCAGTACTTC,CASTSRDRGYEQYF,TRBV12-3/TRBV12-4,TRBJ2-7,TRBD1,many
TGTGCCAGCAGCCAAGCAGGGGGCGGGGAGCAGTACTTC,CASSQAGGGEQYF,TRBV14,TRBJ2-7,TRBD1,many
TGTGCCAGCAGCACCCGGGCCTTGACCTCAGATACGCAGTATTTT,CASSTRALTSDTQYF,TRBV7-2,TRBJ2-3,NA,many
TGCAGCGTCCTGGCCGGGGGGGGAGATACGCAGTATTTT,CSVLAGGGDTQYF,TRBV29-1,TRBJ2-3,TRBD2,many
TGCGCCAGCAGTCCTAAAACAGGGCCCAAGAACACCGGGGAGCTGTTTTTT,CASSPKTGPKNTGELFF,TRBV23-1,TRBJ2-2,NA,many
TGTGCCAGCAGCTTGACAGGGATCTCCTACAATGAGCAGTTCTTC,CASSLTGISYNEQFF,TRBV7-3,TRBJ2-1,TRBD1,many
TGCAGTGCTAGAGGCCGACTAGCGGGAGCTTACTACAATGAGCAGTTCTTC,CSARGRLAGAYYNEQFF,TRBV20-1,TRBJ2-1,TRBD2,many
TGCAGTGCTGTGGGGATGGGGGCCTACTATTCACCCCTCCACTTT,CSAVGMGAYYSPLHF,TRBV20-1,TRBJ1-6,NA,few
TGCAGTGCCCCTTTGGCGACGTGGCAGTTCTTC,CSAPLATWQFF,TRBV20-1,TRBJ2-1,NA,many